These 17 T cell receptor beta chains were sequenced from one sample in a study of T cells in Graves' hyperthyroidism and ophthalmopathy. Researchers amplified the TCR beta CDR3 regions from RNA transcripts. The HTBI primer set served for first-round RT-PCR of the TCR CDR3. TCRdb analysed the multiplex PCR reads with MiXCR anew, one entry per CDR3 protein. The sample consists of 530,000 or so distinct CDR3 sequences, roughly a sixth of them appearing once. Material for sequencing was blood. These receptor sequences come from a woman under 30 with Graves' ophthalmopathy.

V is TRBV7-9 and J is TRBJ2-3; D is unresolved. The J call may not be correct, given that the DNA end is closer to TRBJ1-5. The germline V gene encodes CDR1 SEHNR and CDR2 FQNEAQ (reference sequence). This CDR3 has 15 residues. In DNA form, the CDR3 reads TGTGCCAGCAGCCGTAGCGGGAGTTATGGAGATACGCAGCATTTT. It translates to CASSRSGSYGDTQHF.

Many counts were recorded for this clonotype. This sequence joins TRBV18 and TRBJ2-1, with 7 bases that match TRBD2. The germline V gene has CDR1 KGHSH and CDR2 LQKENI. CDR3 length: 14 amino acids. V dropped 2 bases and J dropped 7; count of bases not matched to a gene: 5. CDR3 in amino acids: CASSPLRELNEQFF. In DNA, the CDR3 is TGTGCCAGCTCACCATTGCGGGAGTTGAATGAGCAGTTCTTC. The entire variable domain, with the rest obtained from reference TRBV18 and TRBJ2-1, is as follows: NAGVMQNPRHLVRRRGQEARLRCSPMKGHSHVYWYRQLPEEGLKFMVYLQKENIIDESGMPKERFSAEFPKEGPSILRIQQVVRGDSAAYFCASSPLRELNEQFFGPGTRLTVL.

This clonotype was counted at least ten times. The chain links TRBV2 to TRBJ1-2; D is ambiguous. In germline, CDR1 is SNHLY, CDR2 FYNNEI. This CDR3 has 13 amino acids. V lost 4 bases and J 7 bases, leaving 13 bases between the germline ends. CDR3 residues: CASSGTTPSGYTF. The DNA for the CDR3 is TGTGCCAGCAGTGGTACAACGCCAAGTGGCTACACCTTC.

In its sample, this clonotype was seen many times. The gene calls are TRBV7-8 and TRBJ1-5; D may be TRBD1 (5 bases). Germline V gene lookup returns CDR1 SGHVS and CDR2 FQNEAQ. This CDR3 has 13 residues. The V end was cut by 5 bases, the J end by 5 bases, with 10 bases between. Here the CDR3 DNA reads TGTGCCAGCAGCGGGACTTGGCATCAGCCCCAGCATTTT. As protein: CASSGTWHQPQHF.

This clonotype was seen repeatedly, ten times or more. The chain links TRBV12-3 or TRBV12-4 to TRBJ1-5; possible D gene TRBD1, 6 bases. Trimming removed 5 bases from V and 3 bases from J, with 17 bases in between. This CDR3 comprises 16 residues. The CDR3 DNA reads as TGTGCCAGCAGTCCTTCTACGGGGACATCCAATCAGCCCCAGCATTTT. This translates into CASSPSTGTSNQPQHF.

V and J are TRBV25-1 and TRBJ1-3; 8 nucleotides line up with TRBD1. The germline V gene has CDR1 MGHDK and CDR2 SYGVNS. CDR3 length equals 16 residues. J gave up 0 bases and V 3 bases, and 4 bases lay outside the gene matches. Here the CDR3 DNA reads TGTGCCAGCAGTGAGTCGGACAGGGTCTCTGGAAACACCATATATTTT. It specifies CASSESDRVSGNTIYF. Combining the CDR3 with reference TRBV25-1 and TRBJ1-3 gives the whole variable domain EADIYQTPRYLVIGTGKKITLECSQTMGHDKMYWYQQDPGMELHLIHYSYGVNSTEKGDLSSESTVSRIRTEHFPLTLESARPSHTSQYLCASSESDRVSGNTIYFGEGSWLTVV.

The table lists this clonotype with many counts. CDR3: CASSLVGTGFYEQYF. For the CDR3, the DNA is TGTGCCAGCAGCTTGGTGGGGACAGGGTTCTACGAGCAGTACTTC. J is TRBJ2-7 and V is TRBV5-5, with 9 bases aligning to TRBD1. J lost 3 bases, V lost 0 bases, and 4 bases had no gene match. The length of the CDR3 is 15 residues. Looked up from germline, CDR1 is SGHKS and CDR2 is YYEKEE (reference sequence).

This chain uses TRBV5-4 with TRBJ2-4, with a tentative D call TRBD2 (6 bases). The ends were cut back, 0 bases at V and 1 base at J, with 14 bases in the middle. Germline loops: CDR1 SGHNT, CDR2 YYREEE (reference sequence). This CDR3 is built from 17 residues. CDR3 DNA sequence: TGTGCCAGCAGCTTGGGACTCCGAGGAGGGGCCAAAAACATTCAGTACTTC. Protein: CASSLGLRGGAKNIQYF.

The CDR3 region has the DNA TGTGCCAGCACCTTCGGGACTAGCGACAATGAGCAGTACTTC. It codes for CASTFGTSDNEQYF. This rearrangement joins TRBV14 to TRBJ2-1; TRBD2 matches at 10 bases. The J call is uncertain, as TRBJ2-7 better fits the DNA end. The CDR3 is 14 amino acids. From germline, CDR1 is SGHDN and CDR2 FVKESK.

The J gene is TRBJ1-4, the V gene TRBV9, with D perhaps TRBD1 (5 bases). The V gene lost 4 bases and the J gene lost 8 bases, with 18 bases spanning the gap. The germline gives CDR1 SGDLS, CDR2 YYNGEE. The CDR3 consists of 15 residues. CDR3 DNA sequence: TGTGCCAGCAGCCCCGGCCCCAGGGTAGAGGAAAAACTGTTTTTT. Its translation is CASSPGPRVEEKLFF.

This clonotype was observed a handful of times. This CDR3 is CASRLKRTPGHSNQPQHF. CDR3 DNA: TGTGCCAGCAGGTTAAAAAGAACACCGGGACATAGCAATCAGCCCCAGCATTTT. The V call is TRBV6-1, the J call TRBJ1-5; D might be TRBD1 (6 bases). The CDR3 extends over 18 amino acids. Germline assignment: CDR1 MNHNS and CDR2 SASEGT. The ends were cut back, 6 bases at V and 0 bases at J, with 21 bases in the middle.

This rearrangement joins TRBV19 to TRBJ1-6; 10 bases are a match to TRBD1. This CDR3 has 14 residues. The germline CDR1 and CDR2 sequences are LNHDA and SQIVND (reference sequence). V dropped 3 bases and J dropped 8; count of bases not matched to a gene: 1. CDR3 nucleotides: TGTGCCAGTAGTATCGGACAGGGGGATTCACCCCTCCACTTT. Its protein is CASSIGQGDSPLHF.

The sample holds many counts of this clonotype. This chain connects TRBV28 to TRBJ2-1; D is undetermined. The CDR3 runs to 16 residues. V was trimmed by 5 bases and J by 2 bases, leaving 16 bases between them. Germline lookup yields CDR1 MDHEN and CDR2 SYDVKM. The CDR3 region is CASSIPDLQTYNEQFF. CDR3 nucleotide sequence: TGTGCCAGCAGTATCCCTGACTTGCAAACCTACAATGAGCAGTTCTTC.

In DNA, the CDR3 is TGTGCCAGTAATCCGGGGACCGCAGAGACCCAGTACTTC. Translating it yields CASNPGTAETQYF. The rearrangement joins TRBV19 to TRBJ2-5; perhaps D is TRBD1 or TRBD2 (5 bases each). The V end was cut by 7 bases, the J end by 4 bases, with 13 bases between. Germline V lookup: CDR1 LNHDA, CDR2 SQIVND (reference sequence). This CDR3 has 13 amino acids.

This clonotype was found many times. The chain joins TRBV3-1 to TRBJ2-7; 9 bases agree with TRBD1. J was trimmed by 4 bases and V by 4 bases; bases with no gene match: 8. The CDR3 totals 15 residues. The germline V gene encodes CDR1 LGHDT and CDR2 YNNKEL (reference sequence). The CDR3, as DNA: TGTGCCAGCAGCCTAGGGACAGGGACATGGTACGAGCAGTACTTC. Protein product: CASSLGTGTWYEQYF.

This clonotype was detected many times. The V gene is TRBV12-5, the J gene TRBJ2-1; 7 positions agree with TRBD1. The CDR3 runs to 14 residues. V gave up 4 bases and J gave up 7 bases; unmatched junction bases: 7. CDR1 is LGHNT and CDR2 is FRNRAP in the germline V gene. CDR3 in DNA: TGTGCTAGTGGTTCGGGACAGCGAGGGAATGAGCAGTTCTTC. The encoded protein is CASGSGQRGNEQFF.

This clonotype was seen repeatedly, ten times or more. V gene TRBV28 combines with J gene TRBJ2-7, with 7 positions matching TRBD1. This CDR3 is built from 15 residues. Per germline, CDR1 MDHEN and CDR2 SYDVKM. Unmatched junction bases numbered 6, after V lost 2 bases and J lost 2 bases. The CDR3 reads CASSLPGDSTYEQYF. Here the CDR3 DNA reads TGTGCCAGCAGTTTACCTGGGGACAGTACCTACGAGCAGTACTTC.